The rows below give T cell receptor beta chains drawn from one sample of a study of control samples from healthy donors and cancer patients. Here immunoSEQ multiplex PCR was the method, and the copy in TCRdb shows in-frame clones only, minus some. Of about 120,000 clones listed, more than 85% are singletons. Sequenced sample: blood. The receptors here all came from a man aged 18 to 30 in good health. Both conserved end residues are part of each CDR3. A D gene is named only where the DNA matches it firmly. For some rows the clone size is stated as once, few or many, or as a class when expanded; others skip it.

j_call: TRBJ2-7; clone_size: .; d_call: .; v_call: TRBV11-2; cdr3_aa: CASSPHRVYEQYF; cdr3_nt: TGTGCCAGCAGCCCTCACAGAGTCTACGAGCAGTACTTC
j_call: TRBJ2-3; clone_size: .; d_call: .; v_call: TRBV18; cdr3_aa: CASSPPWQGRRTDTQYF; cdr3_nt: TGTGCCAGCTCACCCCCGTGGCAGGGTCGGAGGACAGATACGCAGTATTTT
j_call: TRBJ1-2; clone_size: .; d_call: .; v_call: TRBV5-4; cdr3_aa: CASSPVGGDGYTF; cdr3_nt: TGTGCCAGCAGCCCGGTGGGGGGGGATGGCTACACCTTC
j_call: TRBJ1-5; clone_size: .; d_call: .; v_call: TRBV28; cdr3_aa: CASRGLVAQHF; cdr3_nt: TGTGCCAGCAGAGGACTTGTGGCCCAGCATTTT
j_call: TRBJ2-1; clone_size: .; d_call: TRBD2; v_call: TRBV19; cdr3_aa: CASSIDLEGGTSGGEQFF; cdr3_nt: TGTGCCAGTAGTATAGATCTTGAAGGGGGGACTAGCGGAGGTGAGCAGTTCTTC
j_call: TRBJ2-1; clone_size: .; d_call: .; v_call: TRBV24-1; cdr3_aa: CATSDFRQASYNEQFF; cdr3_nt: TGTGCCACCAGTGATTTTAGGCAGGCCTCCTACAATGAGCAGTTCTTC
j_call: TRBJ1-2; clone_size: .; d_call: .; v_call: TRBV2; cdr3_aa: CASRGTRDVGYTF; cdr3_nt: TGTGCCAGCAGGGGAACCCGGGATGTAGGCTACACCTTC
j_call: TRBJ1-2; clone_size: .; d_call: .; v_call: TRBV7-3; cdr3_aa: CASSRGGDRGYTF; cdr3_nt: TGTGCCAGCAGCCGCGGGGGGGATCGTGGCTACACCTTC
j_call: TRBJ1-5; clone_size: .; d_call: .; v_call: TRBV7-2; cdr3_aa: CASRPDRFKPQHF; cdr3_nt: TGTGCCAGCAGACCTGACAGGTTTAAGCCCCAGCATTTT
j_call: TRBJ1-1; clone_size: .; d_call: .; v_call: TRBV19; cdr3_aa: CASDSGRWTEAFF; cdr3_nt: TGTGCCAGTGATTCGGGGCGTTGGACTGAAGCTTTCTTT
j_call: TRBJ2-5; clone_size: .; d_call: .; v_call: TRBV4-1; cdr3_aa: CASSLLPQGGRETQYF; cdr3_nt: TGCGCCAGCAGCCTCCTTCCGCAGGGGGGGCGAGAGACCCAGTACTTC
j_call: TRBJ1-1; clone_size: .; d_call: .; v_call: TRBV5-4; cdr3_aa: CASSSEDRYDTEAFF; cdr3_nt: TGTGCCAGCAGCTCTGAAGACAGGTATGACACTGAAGCTTTCTTT
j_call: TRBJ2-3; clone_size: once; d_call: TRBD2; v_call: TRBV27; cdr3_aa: CASSLSGSSSGSRDTQYF; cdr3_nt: TGTGCCAGCAGTTTATCGGGGTCGAGTAGCGGGAGTCGAGATACGCAGTATTTT
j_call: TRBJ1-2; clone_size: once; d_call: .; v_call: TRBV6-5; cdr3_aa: CASRIDQGYTF; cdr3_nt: TGTGCCAGCAGAATCGACCAGGGCTACACCTTC
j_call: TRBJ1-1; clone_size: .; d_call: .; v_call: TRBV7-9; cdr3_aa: CASSRDARTTEAFF; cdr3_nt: TGTGCCAGCAGCCGGGACGCCAGGACGACTGAAGCTTTCTTT
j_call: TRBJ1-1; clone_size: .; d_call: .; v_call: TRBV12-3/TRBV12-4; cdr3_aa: CASSRDGAEAFF; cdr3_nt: TGTGCCAGCAGTCGGGACGGCGCTGAAGCTTTCTTT
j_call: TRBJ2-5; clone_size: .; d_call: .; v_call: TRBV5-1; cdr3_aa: CASSVGTYQETQYF; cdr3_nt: TGCGCCAGCAGCGTTGGGACATACCAAGAGACCCAGTACTTC
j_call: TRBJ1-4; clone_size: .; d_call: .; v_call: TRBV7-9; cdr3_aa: CASSSQVSNEKLFF; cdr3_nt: TGTGCCAGCAGCTCACAGGTTTCCAATGAAAAACTGTTTTTT
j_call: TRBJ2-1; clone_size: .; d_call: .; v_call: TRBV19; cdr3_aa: CASSSTGVGEQFF; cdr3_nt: TGTGCCAGTAGCAGTACGGGAGTAGGTGAGCAGTTCTTC
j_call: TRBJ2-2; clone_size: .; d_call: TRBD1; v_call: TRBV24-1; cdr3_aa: CATSYQGALTGELFF; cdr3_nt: TGTGCCACCAGTTATCAGGGGGCGCTCACCGGGGAGCTGTTTTTT
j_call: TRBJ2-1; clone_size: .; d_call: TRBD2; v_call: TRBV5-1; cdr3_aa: CASSSGLAGVSYNEQFF; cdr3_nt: TGCGCCAGCAGCTCGGGACTAGCGGGAGTGTCCTACAATGAGCAGTTCTTC
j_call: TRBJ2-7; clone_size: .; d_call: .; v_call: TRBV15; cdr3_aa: CATSTEGESYEQYF; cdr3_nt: TGTGCCACCAGCACGGAGGGGGAATCCTACGAGCAGTACTTC
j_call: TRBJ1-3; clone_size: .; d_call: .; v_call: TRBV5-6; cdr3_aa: CASSPIGNTIYF; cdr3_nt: TGTGCCAGCAGCCCTATCGGAAACACCATATATTTT
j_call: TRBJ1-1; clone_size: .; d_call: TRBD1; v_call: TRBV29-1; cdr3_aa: CSVSTGQGGTEAFF; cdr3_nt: TGCAGCGTTTCCACGGGACAGGGGGGCACTGAAGCTTTCTTT
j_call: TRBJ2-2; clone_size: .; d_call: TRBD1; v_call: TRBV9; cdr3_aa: CASSGQGARAGELFF; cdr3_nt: TGTGCCAGCAGCGGACAGGGGGCGAGGGCCGGGGAGCTGTTTTTT
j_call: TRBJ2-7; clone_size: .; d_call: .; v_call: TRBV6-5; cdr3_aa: CASSSSSGGRGEQYF; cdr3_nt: TGTGCCAGCAGTTCGTCTTCTGGGGGAAGAGGGGAGCAGTACTTC
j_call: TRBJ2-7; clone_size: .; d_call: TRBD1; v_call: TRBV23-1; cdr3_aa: CASSQPPGQAYEQYF; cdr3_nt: TGCGCCAGCAGTCAGCCGCCGGGACAGGCCTACGAGCAGTACTTC
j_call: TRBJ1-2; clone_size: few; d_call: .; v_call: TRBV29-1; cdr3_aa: CSVRQVYGYTF; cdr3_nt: TGCAGCGTCAGACAGGTCTATGGCTACACCTTC
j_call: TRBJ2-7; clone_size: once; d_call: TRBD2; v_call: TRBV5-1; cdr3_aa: CPSSGGVAGGVTYEQYF; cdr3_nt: TGCCCCAGCAGCGGGGGGGTAGCGGGAGGCGTTACCTACGAGCAGTACTTC
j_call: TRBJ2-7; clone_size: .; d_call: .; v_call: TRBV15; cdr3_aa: CATSRDLADAVEQYF; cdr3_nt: TGTGCCACCAGCAGAGATCTGGCCGACGCCGTCGAGCAGTACTTC
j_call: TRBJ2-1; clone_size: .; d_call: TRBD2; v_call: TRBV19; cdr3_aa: CASSKGLAGGSSYNEQFF; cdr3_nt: TGTGCCAGTAGTAAGGGACTAGCGGGAGGGAGCTCCTACAATGAGCAGTTCTTC
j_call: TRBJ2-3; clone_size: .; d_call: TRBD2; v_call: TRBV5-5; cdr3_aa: CASSLVSSGRPTDTQYF; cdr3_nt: TGTGCCAGCAGCTTGGTGTCTAGCGGGAGGCCCACAGATACGCAGTATTTT
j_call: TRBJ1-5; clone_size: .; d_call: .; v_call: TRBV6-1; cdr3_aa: CASSEAPYQPQHF; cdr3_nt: TGTGCCAGCAGTGAAGCGCCCTATCAGCCCCAGCATTTT
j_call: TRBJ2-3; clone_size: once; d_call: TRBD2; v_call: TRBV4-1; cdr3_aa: CASSRLAGGPDTQYF; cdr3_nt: TGCGCCAGCAGCCGACTAGCGGGAGGGCCAGATACGCAGTATTTT
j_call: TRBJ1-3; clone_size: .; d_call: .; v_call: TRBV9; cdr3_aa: CASTATSGNTIYF; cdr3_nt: TGTGCCAGCACCGCAACCTCTGGAAACACCATATATTTT
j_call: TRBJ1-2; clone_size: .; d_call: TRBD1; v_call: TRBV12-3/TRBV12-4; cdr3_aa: CASSLDRGHGYTF; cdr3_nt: TGTGCCAGCAGCCTGGACAGGGGGCATGGCTACACCTTC
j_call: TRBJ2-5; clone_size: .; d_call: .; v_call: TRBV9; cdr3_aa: CASSVGTYQETQYF; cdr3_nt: TGTGCCAGCAGCGTAGGGACTTACCAAGAGACCCAGTACTTC
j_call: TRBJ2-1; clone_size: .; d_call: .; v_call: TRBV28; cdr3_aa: CASRTSYNEQFF; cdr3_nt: TGTGCCAGCAGGACTTCTTACAATGAGCAGTTCTTC
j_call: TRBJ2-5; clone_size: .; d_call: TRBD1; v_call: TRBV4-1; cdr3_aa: CASSQKSGDSQETQYF; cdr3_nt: TGCGCCAGCAGCCAAAAGTCCGGGGACAGCCAAGAGACCCAGTACTTC
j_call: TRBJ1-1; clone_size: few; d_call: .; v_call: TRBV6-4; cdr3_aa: CASSAREGTEAFF; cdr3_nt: TGTGCCAGCAGCGCCAGGGAGGGCACTGAAGCTTTCTTT
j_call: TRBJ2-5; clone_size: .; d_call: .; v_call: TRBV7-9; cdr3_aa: CASSPSAETQYF; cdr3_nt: TGTGCCAGCAGCCCTTCCGCAGAGACCCAGTACTTC
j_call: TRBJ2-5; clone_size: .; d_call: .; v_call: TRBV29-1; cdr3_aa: CSVPHMGETQYF; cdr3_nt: TGCAGCGTCCCACACATGGGGGAGACCCAGTACTTC
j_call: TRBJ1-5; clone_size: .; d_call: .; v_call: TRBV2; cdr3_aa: CASSQDGLNQPQHF; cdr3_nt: TGTGCCAGCAGCCAGGACGGACTCAATCAGCCCCAGCATTTT
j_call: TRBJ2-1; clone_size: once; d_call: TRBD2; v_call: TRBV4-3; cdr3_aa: CASSQSGGSYNEQFF; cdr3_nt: TGCGCCAGCAGCCAATCGGGAGGCTCCTACAATGAGCAGTTCTTC
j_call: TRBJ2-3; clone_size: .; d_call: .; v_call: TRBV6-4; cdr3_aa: CASSDSGQPSTDTQYF; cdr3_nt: TGTGCCAGCAGTGACTCGGGGCAGCCTAGCACAGATACGCAGTATTTT
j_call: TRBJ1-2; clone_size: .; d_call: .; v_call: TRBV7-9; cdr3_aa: CASSSQHETDGYTF; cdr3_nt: TGTGCCAGCAGCTCGCAGCATGAGACGGATGGCTACACCTTC
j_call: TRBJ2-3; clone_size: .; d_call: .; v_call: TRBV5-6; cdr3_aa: CASSPQGRARGHSDTQYF; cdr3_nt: TGTGCCAGCAGTCCACAGGGGAGGGCCAGGGGGCATTCAGATACGCAGTATTTT
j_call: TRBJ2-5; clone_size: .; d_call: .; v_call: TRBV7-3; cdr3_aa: CASSRTLEETQYF; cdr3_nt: TGTGCCAGCAGCCGAACACTGGAAGAGACCCAGTACTTC
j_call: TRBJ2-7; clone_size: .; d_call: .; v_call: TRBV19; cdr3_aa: CASSNRRGGERGEQYF; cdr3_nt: TGTGCCAGTAGTAACCGCCGAGGGGGTGAAAGGGGCGAGCAGTACTTC
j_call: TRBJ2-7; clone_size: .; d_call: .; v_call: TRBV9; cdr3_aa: CASSVEGGALTYEQYF; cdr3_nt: TGTGCCAGCAGCGTAGAAGGGGGGGCGCTGACCTACGAGCAGTACTTC
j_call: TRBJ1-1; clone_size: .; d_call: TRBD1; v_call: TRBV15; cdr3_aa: CATSRDRDSNTEAFF; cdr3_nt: TGTGCCACCAGCAGGGACAGGGACTCGAACACTGAAGCTTTCTTT
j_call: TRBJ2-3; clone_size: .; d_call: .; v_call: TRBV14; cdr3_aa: CASSRNSRDTQYF; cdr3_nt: TGTGCCAGCAGCCGGAACTCTAGAGATACGCAGTATTTT
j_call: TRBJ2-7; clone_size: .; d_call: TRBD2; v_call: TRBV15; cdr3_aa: CATSRDGLVEQYF; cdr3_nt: TGTGCCACCAGCAGAGATGGACTAGTCGAGCAGTACTTC
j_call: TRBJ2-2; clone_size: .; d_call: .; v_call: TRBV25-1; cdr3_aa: CASSELRTGGNTGELFF; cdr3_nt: TGTGCCAGCAGTGAATTAAGGACTGGGGGGAACACCGGGGAGCTGTTTTTT